This record concerns one T cell receptor beta chain sequence. Trimming removed 0 bases from V and 1 base from J, with 11 bases in between. The germline V gene encodes CDR1 SGHDN and CDR2 FVKESK. The CDR3 spans 16 residues. This specimen belongs to a study of blood T cell repertoires in COVID-19. Looking at the study overall: COVID-19 samples from acute and convalescent phases originated in the United States, Italy and Spain. PBMCs, B-cell-depleted T cells, or T cells provided the cDNA or gDNA that made up the material.

Original handling: Amplification from reference gene primers served as the basis for estimated nucleated cell counts. Repertoires were generated with immunoSEQ multiplex PCR, while TCRdb's copy carries only in-frame clones and drops some. That table supplies the V and J calls and clone size; D and trimming were determined from the DNA. This table has some 110,000 clones, around 85% appearing once. Sequenced material: peripheral blood. This clonotype was sampled from a woman aged 80 or over with active or convalescent COVID-19. The V gene is TRBV14, the J gene TRBJ2-3, with a possible D match to TRBD2 (5 bases). The CDR3 loop is CASSQDWYGGTDTQYF. In nucleotides, the CDR3 is TGTGCCAGCAGCCAAGATTGGTACGGGGGCACAGATACGCAGTATTTT.